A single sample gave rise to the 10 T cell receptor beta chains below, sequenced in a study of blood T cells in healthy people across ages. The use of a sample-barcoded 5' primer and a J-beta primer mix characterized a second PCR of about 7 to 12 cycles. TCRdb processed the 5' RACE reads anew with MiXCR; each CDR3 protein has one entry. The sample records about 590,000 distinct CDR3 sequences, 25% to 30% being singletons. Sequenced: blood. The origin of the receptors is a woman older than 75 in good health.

CDR3 in DNA: TGCAGTGCTAGAGACGAGGGGAGAGACTATGGCTACACCTTC. This gives the protein CSARDEGRDYGYTF. J is TRBJ1-2 and V is TRBV20-1, with a possible D match to TRBD1 (5 bases). This CDR3 has 14 amino acids. The V and J ends lost 0 bases and 3 bases respectively, with 11 bases between them. From germline, CDR1 is DFQATT and CDR2 SNEGSKA (reference sequence).

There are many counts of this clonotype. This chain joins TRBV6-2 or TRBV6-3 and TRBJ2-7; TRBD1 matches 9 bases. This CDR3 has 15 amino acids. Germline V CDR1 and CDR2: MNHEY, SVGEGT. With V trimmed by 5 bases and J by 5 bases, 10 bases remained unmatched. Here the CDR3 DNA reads TGTGCCAGCAGTACCAGGTCACAGGGGGCCAACGAGCAGTACTTC. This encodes CASSTRSQGANEQYF.

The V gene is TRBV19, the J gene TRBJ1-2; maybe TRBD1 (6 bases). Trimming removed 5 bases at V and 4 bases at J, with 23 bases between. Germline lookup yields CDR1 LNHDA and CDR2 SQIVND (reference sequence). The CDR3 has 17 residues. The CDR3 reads CASSPEGPTVGAYGYTF. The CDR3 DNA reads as TGTGCCAGTAGTCCGGAAGGGCCTACCGTGGGGGCCTATGGCTACACCTTC.

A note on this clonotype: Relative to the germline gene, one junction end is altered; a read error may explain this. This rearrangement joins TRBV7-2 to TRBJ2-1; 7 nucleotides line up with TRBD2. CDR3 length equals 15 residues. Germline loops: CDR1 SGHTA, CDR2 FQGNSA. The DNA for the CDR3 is TGTGCCAGCAGCCTCGGACTAGGCTCCTACAATGAGCAGGTCTTC. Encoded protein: CASSLGLGSYNEQVF.

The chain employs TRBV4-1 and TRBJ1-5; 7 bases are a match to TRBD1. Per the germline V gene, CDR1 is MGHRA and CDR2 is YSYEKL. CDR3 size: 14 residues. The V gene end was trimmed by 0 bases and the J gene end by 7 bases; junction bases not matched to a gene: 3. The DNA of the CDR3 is TGCGCCAGCAGCCAAGATACCAGGGGGCAGCCCCAGCATTTT. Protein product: CASSQDTRGQPQHF.

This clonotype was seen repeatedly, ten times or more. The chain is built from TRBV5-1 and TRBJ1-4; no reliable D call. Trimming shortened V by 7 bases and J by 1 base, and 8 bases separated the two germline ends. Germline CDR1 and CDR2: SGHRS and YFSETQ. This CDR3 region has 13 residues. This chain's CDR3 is CASGVGTNEKLFF. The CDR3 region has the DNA TGCGCCAGCGGGGTAGGAACTAATGAAAAACTGTTTTTT. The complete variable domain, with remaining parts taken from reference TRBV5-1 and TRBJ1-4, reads KAGVTQTPRYLIKTRGQQVTLSCSPISGHRSVSWYQQTPGQGLQFLFEYFSETQRNKGNFPGRFSGRQFSNSRSEMNVSTLELGDSALYLCASGVGTNEKLFFGSGTQLSVL.

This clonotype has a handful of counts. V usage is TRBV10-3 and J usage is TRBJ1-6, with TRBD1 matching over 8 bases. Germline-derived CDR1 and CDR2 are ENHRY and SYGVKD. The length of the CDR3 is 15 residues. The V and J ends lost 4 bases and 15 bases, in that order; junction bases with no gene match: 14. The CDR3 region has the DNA TGTGCCATCAGTGCGGCGGCAGGGGGCGCGGAACGCCTCCACTTT. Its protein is CAISAAAGGAERLHF.

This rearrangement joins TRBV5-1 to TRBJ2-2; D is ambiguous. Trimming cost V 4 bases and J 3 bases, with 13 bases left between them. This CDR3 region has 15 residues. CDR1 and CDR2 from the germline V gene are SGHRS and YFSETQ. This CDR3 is CASSITPVDTGELFF. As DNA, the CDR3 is TGCGCCAGCAGCATCACTCCCGTTGACACCGGGGAGCTGTTTTTT.

The CDR3 sequence is CASSQAWQGYEQYF. Written as DNA, the CDR3 is TGCGCCAGCAGCCAAGCTTGGCAGGGCTACGAGCAGTACTTC. The chain has TRBV4-1 and TRBJ2-7, with D perhaps matching TRBD1 (5 bases). The CDR3 sequence is 14 residues long. The V gene's germline CDR1 is MGHRA and CDR2 YSYEKL. V was pared by 1 base and J by 3 bases, with 10 bases between.

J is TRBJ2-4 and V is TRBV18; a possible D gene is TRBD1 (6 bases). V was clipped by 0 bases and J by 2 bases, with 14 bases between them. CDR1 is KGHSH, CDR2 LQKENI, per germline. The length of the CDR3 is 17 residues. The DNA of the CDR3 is TGTGCCAGCTCACCACCCGGGACATATAGTTCCAAAAACATTCAGTACTTC. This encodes CASSPPGTYSSKNIQYF.